The 6 T cell receptor beta chains presented below share a single source sample, sequenced in a study of cytomegalovirus exposure and HLA in healthy donors. This PCR relied on a set of 60 Vbeta primers and 13 Jbeta primers. Sequenced by immunoSEQ multiplex PCR; TCRdb stores in-frame clones only, minus some. This sample has 89,000 or so clones, with around four fifths found just once. The specimen was PBMCs. These receptors originate from a boy aged 5 to 17 in good health and CMV-seronegative.

The chain carries TRBV29-1 and TRBJ1-1; tentative D call: TRBD1 (6 bases). The V gene lost 4 bases and the J gene lost 3 bases, with 12 bases spanning the gap. The CDR3 runs 13 residues. Germline values: CDR1 SQVTM, CDR2 ANQGSEA. The CDR3 reads CSVVRGSDTEAFF. The CDR3 DNA sequence: TGCAGCGTTGTTAGGGGGTCGGACACTGAAGCTTTCTTT.

This clone was seen just once. The rearrangement links TRBV29-1 to TRBJ1-6, with TRBD1 matching 7 bases. Trimming at V came to 7 bases and at J to 7 bases, leaving 7 bases not matched to a gene. The CDR3 runs to 13 residues. Germline values: CDR1 SQVTM, CDR2 ANQGSEA. This CDR3 reads CSARDSLNSPLHF. CDR3 coding DNA: TGCAGCGCTAGGGACAGCCTAAATTCACCCCTCCACTTT.

This clone was seen a handful of times. The gene calls are TRBV15 and TRBJ1-3; D uncertain. The CDR3 has 16 residues. Germline V gene data show CDR1 as LNHNV and CDR2 as YYDKDF (reference sequence). V dropped 5 bases and J dropped 0 bases, with 14 bases sitting between them. The CDR3 region has the DNA TGTGCCACCAGCCTATTATCTACGGGCTCTGGAAACACCATATATTTT. Translation gives CATSLLSTGSGNTIYF.

This clone was seen once. The chain recombines TRBV7-8 with TRBJ2-7, with 10 bases identical to TRBD1. The CDR3 loop spans 17 amino acids. Losses at the gene ends were 1 base for V and 5 bases for J; bases not matched to a gene: 11. CDR1 is SGHVS, CDR2 FQNEAQ, per germline. CDR3 loop: CASSLVKPGQGPHEQYF. The CDR3 DNA is TGTGCCAGCAGCTTAGTTAAACCGGGACAGGGGCCCCACGAGCAGTACTTC.

The chain joins TRBV10-2 to TRBJ1-2; TRBD1 is a possible D gene (6 bases). Germline assignment: CDR1 WSHSY and CDR2 SAAADI. CDR3 size: 12 residues. Trimming stripped 11 bases from V and 3 bases from J, with 13 bases between. The CDR3 DNA reads TGCGCCTCCGAAGGGGGGGACTATGGCTACACCTTC. Its translation is CASEGGDYGYTF.

The chain joins TRBV5-1 to TRBJ2-7; a weak D match, TRBD1 (5 bases). The CDR3 contains 13 residues. Germline V gene sequence: CDR1 SGHRS, CDR2 YFSETQ. The ends were cut back, 2 bases at V and 4 bases at J, with 10 bases in the middle. The CDR3 is CASSFEGAYEQYF. The CDR3 nucleotides read TGCGCCAGCAGCTTTGAAGGGGCTTACGAGCAGTACTTC. Full variable domain (missing parts from reference TRBV5-1 and TRBJ2-7): KAGVTQTPRYLIKTRGQQVTLSCSPISGHRSVSWYQQTPGQGLQFLFEYFSETQRNKGNFPGRFSGRQFSNSRSEMNVSTLELGDSALYLCASSFEGAYEQYFGPGTRLTVT.